This passage covers 28 T cell receptor beta chains from one sample sequenced in a study of blood T cell repertoires in COVID-19. Generated by immunoSEQ multiplex PCR, the TCRdb table keeps only in-frame clones and is missing some. This table has some 140,000 clones, more than 70% appearing once. Material: PBMCs or T cells enriched from blood (not recorded which). These receptors were collected from a man between 40 and 49 years old with acute COVID-19.

The chain couples TRBV10-3 to TRBJ1-3, with 8 bases that match TRBD1. The V segment lost 4 bases and the J segment 3 bases; nucleotides outside the gene matches: 2. This CDR3 has 14 residues. Germline V lookup: CDR1 ENHRY, CDR2 SYGVKD. The CDR3 DNA follows: TGTGCCATCAGTGCGACAGGGGATGGAAACACCATATATTTT. This codes for CAISATGDGNTIYF.

The table lists this clone with a count of one. The chain is built from TRBV15 and TRBJ1-4; 8 bases are shared with TRBD1. Germline values: CDR1 LNHNV, CDR2 YYDKDF (reference sequence). V lost 1 base to trimming and J lost 5 bases; unmatched junction nucleotides: 6. The CDR3 loop spans 16 amino acids. The CDR3 protein is CATSRGVQGGNEKLFF. The DNA of the CDR3 is TGTGCCACCAGCAGAGGAGTACAGGGGGGGAATGAAAAACTGTTTTTT.

The rearrangement joins TRBV7-7 to TRBJ2-1; 9 bases map to TRBD2. This CDR3 spans 18 amino acids. Germline CDR1 and CDR2: SSHAT and FNYEAQ (reference sequence). Unmatched junction bases numbered 18, after V lost 5 bases and J lost 7 bases. The CDR3 DNA sequence: TGTGCCAGCAGCACGACCAGACCAAGGGCTAGCGGGGCGAATGAGCAGTTCTTC. Residues: CASSTTRPRASGANEQFF.

The chain carries TRBV7-2 and TRBJ2-1; 11 bases match TRBD2. The CDR3 runs to 16 residues. The germline V gene encodes CDR1 SGHTA and CDR2 FQGNSA. J was trimmed by 7 bases and V by 5 bases; bases with no gene match: 10. The CDR3 DNA sequence: TGTGCCAGCAGCCCTCGTAGCGGGAGGGCTGGGAATGAGCAGTTCTTC. Its protein product is CASSPRSGRAGNEQFF. The full variable domain, rest sourced from reference TRBV7-2 and TRBJ2-1, is GAGVSQSPSNKVTEKGKDVELRCDPISGHTALYWYRQSLGQGLEFLIYFQGNSAPDKSGLPSDRFSAERTGGSVSTLTIQRTQQEDSAVYLCASSPRSGRAGNEQFFGPGTRLTVL.

The CDR3 spells CAISGTDSGNQPQHF. The CDR3 nucleotides read TGTGCCATCAGTGGGACAGATTCGGGCAATCAGCCCCAGCATTTT. The gene calls are TRBV10-3 and TRBJ1-5; weak D call: TRBD1 (6 bases). CDR3 size: 15 residues. Trimming shortened V by 4 bases and J by 2 bases, and 12 bases separated the two germline ends. Germline V gene lookup returns CDR1 ENHRY and CDR2 SYGVKD.

This clone occurred once. This rearrangement joins TRBV9 to TRBJ2-3, with D perhaps matching TRBD2 (6 bases). The CDR3 loop spans 15 amino acids. V was cut by 3 bases and J by 0 bases, with 11 bases left in between. Germline V lookup: CDR1 SGDLS, CDR2 YYNGEE. The CDR3, as DNA: TGTGCCAGCAGCGACCGGGACTTCAGCACAGATACGCAGTATTTT. Its translation is CASSDRDFSTDTQYF.

This rearrangement joins TRBV29-1 to TRBJ1-2; tentatively, D is TRBD1 (6 bases). CDR3 size: 12 residues. Germline CDR1 and CDR2: SQVTM and ANQGSEA. Between the trimmed V and J ends, which lost 6 bases and 3 bases, there was a span of 11 bases. The CDR3 region has the DNA TGCAGCGTAGGGACACCGGACTATGGCTACACCTTC. Amino acid sequence: CSVGTPDYGYTF.

The rearrangement joins TRBV11-2 to TRBJ1-4; tentative D call: TRBD1 (6 bases). Trimming took 4 bases from V and 7 from J, leaving 16 bases between them. Germline-derived CDR1 and CDR2 are SGHAT and FQNNGV. The CDR3 covers 15 residues. As DNA, the CDR3 is TGTGCCAGCAGCTCCGAGGGGGGGCGGGCTGAAAAACTGTTTTTT. As protein: CASSSEGGRAEKLFF.

Of note for this clone: An end of the junction differs from the germline gene, which may be a read error. The J gene is TRBJ2-1, the V gene TRBV7-9; D gene uncertain. This CDR3 has 12 amino acids. CDR1 is SEHNR and CDR2 is FQNEAQ in the germline V gene (reference sequence). CDR3 region: CASRFELNEQFF. The CDR3, as DNA: TGTGCCAGCCGCTTCGAGCTCAATGAGCAGTTCTTC. Supplemented by reference TRBV7-9 and TRBJ2-1, the full variable domain reads DTGVSQNPRHKITKRGQNVTFRCDPISEHNRLYWYRQTLGQGPEFLTYFQNEAQLEKSRLLSDRFSAERPKGSFSTLEIQRTEQGDSAMYLCASRFELNEQFFGPGTRLTVL.

The V and J genes are TRBV6-2 or TRBV6-3 and TRBJ1-5, with D uncertain. Germline V CDR1 and CDR2: MNHEY, SVGEGT. Trimming took 2 bases from V and 4 from J, leaving 15 bases between them. The CDR3 extends over 16 amino acids. CDR3 sequence: CASSYLPRRWNQPQHF. CDR3 coding DNA: TGTGCCAGCAGTTACCTCCCTCGGAGGTGGAATCAGCCCCAGCATTTT.

About this clone: Mismatch with germline at one junction end may stem from a read error. The chain carries TRBV14 and TRBJ2-7, with TRBD1 matching over 8 bases. The length of the CDR3 is 14 residues. Germline V gene lookup returns CDR1 SGHDN and CDR2 FVKESK. For the CDR3, the DNA is TGTGCCAGCAGCCAAATGGGACAGGCCTACGGGCAGTACTTC. It specifies CASSQMGQAYGQYF.

The gene calls are TRBV7-9 and TRBJ2-1; possibly TRBD2 for D (6 bases). Trimming took off 5 bases at V and 9 bases at J, with 20 bases between the two ends. Germline V CDR1 and CDR2: SEHNR, FQNEAQ (reference sequence). The CDR3 extends over 15 amino acids. The CDR3 bases are TGTGCCAGCAGCCCCCGTTCTGGTAGCGGTTTTGAGCAGTTCTTC. Protein product: CASSPRSGSGFEQFF. Looking up the rest from reference TRBV7-9 and TRBJ2-1 gives the full variable domain: DTGVSQNPRHKITKRGQNVTFRCDPISEHNRLYWYRQTLGQGPEFLTYFQNEAQLEKSRLLSDRFSAERPKGSFSTLEIQRTEQGDSAMYLCASSPRSGSGFEQFFGPGTRLTVL.

This clone was seen only once. The chain recombines TRBV5-1 with TRBJ2-1; the D gene is possibly TRBD2 (5 bases). Trimming left V 0 bases short and J 2 bases short, with 12 bases between. The CDR3 runs to 16 residues. CDR1 is SGHRS, CDR2 YFSETQ, per germline. In DNA form, the CDR3 reads TGCGCCAGCAGCTTGGGAACTAGGGTCGCCTACAATGAGCAGTTCTTC. Translating gives CASSLGTRVAYNEQFF. The whole variable domain, remainder taken from reference TRBV5-1 and TRBJ2-1, is KAGVTQTPRYLIKTRGQQVTLSCSPISGHRSVSWYQQTPGQGLQFLFEYFSETQRNKGNFPGRFSGRQFSNSRSEMNVSTLELGDSALYLCASSLGTRVAYNEQFFGPGTRLTVL.

This chain links TRBV4-2 with TRBJ2-2; D is possibly TRBD2 (6 bases). With 4 bases removed from V and 1 base from J, the gap between germline ends came to 19 bases. CDR1 is LGHNA and CDR2 is YNFKEQ in the germline V gene. The length of the CDR3 is 18 residues. In nucleotides, the CDR3 is TGTGCCAGCAGCCCCACGCGGTGGGTCGGGGGGAACACCGGGGAGCTGTTTTTT. Translated, it gives CASSPTRWVGGNTGELFF.

The chain links TRBV20-1 to TRBJ2-1; 8 bases agree with TRBD1. The trim removed 3 bases at V and 1 base at J, leaving 8 bases unmatched. Looked up from germline, CDR1 is DFQATT and CDR2 is SNEGSKA (reference sequence). This CDR3 comprises 16 residues. The CDR3 reads CSASAGQGGSYNEQFF. In DNA, the CDR3 is TGCAGTGCTAGTGCAGGACAGGGAGGATCCTACAATGAGCAGTTCTTC.

The chain links TRBV18 to TRBJ2-1; 10 bases are a match to TRBD2. The junction had 8 bases not matched to a gene; V was cut back by 0 bases and J by 9 bases. The CDR3 length is 16 residues. Per germline, CDR1 KGHSH and CDR2 LQKENI. CDR3 loop: CASSPPGLAALFEQFF. The DNA for the CDR3 is TGTGCCAGCTCACCACCCGGACTAGCGGCACTCTTTGAGCAGTTCTTC.

The J gene is TRBJ2-7, the V gene TRBV5-6; TRBD1 aligns across 9 bases. Losses at the gene ends were 1 base for V and 5 bases for J; bases not matched to a gene: 7. Germline CDR1 SGHDT, CDR2 YYEEEE. This CDR3 has 15 residues. The CDR3 coding sequence is TGTGCCAGCAGCTTGACCTATGGGACAGGGAACGAGCAGTACTTC. Translating it yields CASSLTYGTGNEQYF.

V and J are TRBV7-9 and TRBJ1-5, with 7 bases aligning to TRBD1. V shed 5 bases and J 7 bases; nucleotides not matched to a gene: 2. Germline V gene sequence: CDR1 SEHNR, CDR2 FQNEAQ (reference sequence). The CDR3 spans 12 residues. CDR3 amino acids: CASSGDSQPQHF. CDR3 sequence (DNA): TGTGCCAGCAGCGGGGACAGCCAGCCCCAGCATTTT. The full variable domain, completed using reference TRBV7-9 and TRBJ1-5, is DTGVSQNPRHKITKRGQNVTFRCDPISEHNRLYWYRQTLGQGPEFLTYFQNEAQLEKSRLLSDRFSAERPKGSFSTLEIQRTEQGDSAMYLCASSGDSQPQHFGDGTRLSIL.

A few counts support this clone. V and J are TRBV4-1 and TRBJ1-4; tentatively, D is TRBD1 (6 bases). This CDR3 is 14 amino acids long. Trimming took 6 bases from V and 6 from J, leaving 14 bases between them. Per germline, CDR1 MGHRA and CDR2 YSYEKL. CDR3 in DNA: TGCGCCAGCAGGCAACAGGGAGGACATGAAAAACTGTTTTTT. It is translated as CASRQQGGHEKLFF.

This clone was found a few times. The germline gene is not matched at one end of the junction; a read error may be the cause. J is TRBJ1-3 and V is TRBV4-3; TRBD1 is a possible D gene (6 bases). CDR1 and CDR2 (germline): LGHNA, YSLEER. CDR3 length: 14 residues. The CDR3 DNA reads TGCGCCAGCAGTCAAGGGGGACTTGCAAACACCATATATTTT. It translates to CASSQGGLANTIYF.

The V and J genes are TRBV18 and TRBJ2-1; 13 bases line up with TRBD2. The CDR3 runs to 16 residues. V was pared by 3 bases and J by 14 bases, with 13 bases of the junction left unmatched. Germline CDR1 and CDR2: KGHSH and LQKENI. This CDR3 reads CASSPSTSGRADVEFF. In DNA, the CDR3 is TGTGCCAGCTCACCGTCAACTAGCGGGAGGGCCGATGTTGAGTTCTTC.

Notes on this clone: At one of its ends the junction is not consistent with the germline gene, which may arise from a read error. The chain has TRBV7-2 and TRBJ1-1; the D is unclear. The CDR3 extends over 13 amino acids. The germline CDR1 and CDR2 sequences are SGHTA and FQGNSA. The CDR3 coding sequence is TGTGCCAGTAGCACTGTCCTGAATACTGAAGCTTTCTTT. Encoded protein: CASSTVLNTEAFF.

In this sample, this clone turned up a few times. This rearrangement joins TRBV29-1 to TRBJ2-3; TRBD1 matches at 7 bases. Trimming at V came to 7 bases and at J to 3 bases, leaving 10 bases not matched to a gene. CDR3 length: 14 amino acids. Germline CDR1 and CDR2: SQVTM and ANQGSEA. The CDR3 protein is CSAADRRSTDTQYF. The DNA for the CDR3 is TGCAGCGCCGCGGACAGGAGATCGACAGATACGCAGTATTTT.

The chain uses TRBV15 and TRBJ1-2; 8 bases map to TRBD1. The CDR3 runs to 15 residues. Trimming at V came to 3 bases and at J to 4 bases, leaving 7 bases not matched to a gene. CDR1 is LNHNV and CDR2 is YYDKDF in the germline V gene (reference sequence). CDR3 nucleotide sequence: TGTGCCACCAGCAGCGAACCACAGGGGGGCTATGGCTACACCTTC. Amino acid sequence: CATSSEPQGGYGYTF.

A remark on this clone: Since no conserved phenylalanine or tryptophan closes the CDR3, a read error is the likely cause. No DNA is shown, since the ends of the CDR3 on it are uncertain; the CDR3 is the one TCRdb lists. V usage is TRBV5-8 and J usage is TRBJ2-3; TRBD2, as called in the table, went unchecked against the DNA. The CDR3 region is 14 residues in length, termini included. The germline V gene has CDR1 SGHTS and CDR2 YDEGEE. The CDR3 loop is CASSLLLRLAEGLL.

J is TRBJ2-5 and V is TRBV11-2; tentative D call: TRBD2 (7 bases). The length of the CDR3 is 16 residues. Germline-derived CDR1 and CDR2 are SGHAT and FQNNGV. Trimming left V 6 bases short and J 4 bases short, with 21 bases between. This CDR3 reads CASSSLIEGGRETQYF. Written as DNA, the CDR3 is TGTGCCAGCAGTTCCCTTATTGAGGGGGGGCGAGAGACCCAGTACTTC.

This chain connects TRBV2 to TRBJ2-6; 9 nucleotides line up with TRBD1. From germline, CDR1 is SNHLY and CDR2 FYNNEI. Trimming at V came to 2 bases and at J to 3 bases, leaving 5 bases not matched to a gene. This CDR3 has 17 amino acids. The CDR3: CASSEYRGLGGANVLTF. The CDR3 coding sequence is TGTGCCAGCAGTGAATACAGGGGGCTAGGTGGGGCCAACGTCCTGACTTTC.

The genes are TRBV5-1 and TRBJ2-7; D remains ambiguous. V lost 0 bases, J lost 2 bases, and 6 bases lay in between. CDR1 and CDR2 (germline): SGHRS, YFSETQ. The length of the CDR3 is 13 residues. The CDR3 DNA follows: TGCGCCAGCAGCTTGGCAACTGCCTACGAGCAGTACTTC. This gives the protein CASSLATAYEQYF.